These 15 T cell receptor beta chains were sequenced from one sample in a study of cytomegalovirus exposure and HLA in healthy donors listed by TCRdb under 2017. Library method: the immunoSEQ multiplex PCR assay. A mixture of 60 forward primers for TCR Vbeta segments and 13 reverse primers for TCR Jbeta segments was used in the multiplex PCR. TCRdb's version of the immuneACCESS table is confined to in-frame rearrangements and falls short of the full clone set. An unresolved V gene accounts for under half of the shortfall where checked; the remainder is of unknown origin. Across this sample there are 150,000 or so clones, with over 75% seen only once. The top ten constitute 5.6% of the sample. The specimen sequenced was PBMCs. These receptors were obtained from a woman in her thirties or forties in good health and CMV-seropositive.

V and J are TRBV27 and TRBJ2-2; 11 positions match TRBD2. V lost 3 bases, J lost 4 bases, and 4 bases stayed unmatched. The CDR3 is 16 amino acids. Germline CDR1 and CDR2: MNHEY and SMNVEV (reference sequence). This chain's CDR3 is CASSLTTSGSTGELFF. The CDR3 region has the DNA TGTGCCAGCAGTTTGACCACTAGCGGGAGCACCGGGGAGCTGTTTTTT.

Of note for this clone: Other nucleotide sequences in the sample specify the same CDR3. V is TRBV5-1 and J is TRBJ2-1; 11 bases match TRBD2. The J segment lost 3 bases and the V segment lost 1 base, leaving 0 bases of the junction unmatched. CDR1 SGHRS and CDR2 YFSETQ come from the germline V gene. The CDR3 sequence is 15 residues long. CDR3: CASSLTSGSYNEQFF. CDR3 coding DNA: TGCGCCAGCAGCTTGACTAGCGGGAGCTACAATGAGCAGTTCTTC.

This clone was observed a few times. The rearrangement joins TRBV27 to TRBJ2-7; 9 bases map to TRBD2. This CDR3 contains 16 residues. Germline lookup yields CDR1 MNHEY and CDR2 SMNVEV (reference sequence). V trimming: 7 bases; J trimming: 7 bases; junction bases outside the gene matches: 17. CDR3 loop: CASTPSGGTGMGEQYF. The CDR3 DNA reads TGTGCCAGCACCCCCAGCGGGGGGACGGGGATGGGAGAGCAGTACTTC.

The count of this clone is one. This sequence joins TRBV18 and TRBJ2-3; a weak D match, TRBD2 (6 bases). Germline V gene data show CDR1 as KGHSH and CDR2 as LQKENI. V lost 3 bases and J lost 3, with 10 bases in between. The CDR3 has 14 amino acids. The CDR3 loop reads CASSPSGRTDTQYF. Written as DNA, the CDR3 is TGTGCCAGCTCACCCAGCGGGCGAACAGATACGCAGTATTTT.

In DNA, the CDR3 is TGTGCCAGCAGTAGTTCGGCTAGCGGAGTTTACGAGCAGTACTTC. Protein product: CASSSSASGVYEQYF. The chain carries TRBV6-6 and TRBJ2-7; TRBD2 agrees at 7 bases. Germline V gives CDR1 MNHNY, CDR2 SVGAGI (reference sequence). This CDR3 is built from 15 residues. The ends lost 5 bases at V and 4 bases at J; junction bases unmatched: 11.

The gene calls are TRBV11-2 and TRBJ2-1; TRBD2 matches at 14 bases. V gave up 0 bases and J gave up 9 bases; unmatched junction bases: 1. Germline loops: CDR1 SGHAT, CDR2 FQNNGV. CDR3 length equals 15 residues. CDR3 nucleotides: TGTGCCAGCAGCTTAGATGGGACTAGCGGGGGTGAGCAGTTCTTC. As protein: CASSLDGTSGGEQFF.

The chain employs TRBV5-6 and TRBJ2-1; possible D gene TRBD2, 6 bases. V was shortened by 0 bases and J by 4 bases, with 11 bases between the two germline ends. The CDR3 extends over 15 amino acids. The germline gives CDR1 SGHDT, CDR2 YYEEEE. The CDR3 DNA reads as TGTGCCAGCAGCTTGGTGCGGGATTTGTACAATGAGCAGTTCTTC. Its translation is CASSLVRDLYNEQFF.

The V gene is TRBV30, the J gene TRBJ2-1, with 14 nucleotides matching TRBD2. V lost 5 bases and J lost 8; bases outside the gene matches: 8. The CDR3 is 15 amino acids. Germline V CDR1 and CDR2: GTSNPN, SVGIG (reference sequence). CDR3 amino acids: CAWAGTSGSWYEQFF. In DNA, the CDR3 is TGTGCCTGGGCAGGGACTAGCGGGAGTTGGTATGAGCAGTTCTTC.

The chain carries TRBV5-1 and TRBJ2-7; 8 nucleotides match TRBD1. Germline assignment: CDR1 SGHRS and CDR2 YFSETQ. The V and J ends lost 3 bases and 3 bases, in that order; junction bases with no gene match: 2. The CDR3 loop spans 13 amino acids. CDR3 DNA: TGCGCCAGCAGCTATACAGGGGGCTACGAGCAGTACTTC. Its translation: CASSYTGGYEQYF.

This clone has just a few counts. The CDR3 sequence is CASSYSRQKNEKLFF. The CDR3 region has the DNA TGTGCCAGCAGTTACTCCCGCCAGAAAAATGAAAAACTGTTTTTT. The chain combines TRBV6-5 with TRBJ1-4; D uncertain. Trimming cost V 0 bases and J 5 bases, with 10 bases left between them. Germline assignment: CDR1 MNHEY and CDR2 SVGAGI. This CDR3 is built from 15 residues.

A word on this clone: The junction shows a germline mismatch at one end, possibly a read error. The chain uses TRBV28 and TRBJ2-7, with TRBD1 identical over 11 bases. The CDR3 spans 15 residues. Germline assignment: CDR1 MDHEN and CDR2 SYDVKM. The CDR3 region is CASSPGTGGSSEQYF. CDR3 sequence (DNA): TGTGCCAGCAGCCCCGGGACAGGGGGTTCCTCCGAGCAGTACTTC.

This clone showed up just once. J is TRBJ1-1 and V is TRBV19, with TRBD1 matching over 9 bases. Germline CDR1 is LNHDA and CDR2 is SQIVND (reference sequence). The CDR3 is 14 amino acids. J was trimmed by 4 bases and V by 5 bases; bases with no gene match: 5. CDR3 nucleotide sequence: TGTGCCAGTAGTGGGACAGGGAGCATCACTGAAGCTTTCTTT. Translating gives CASSGTGSITEAFF.

The rearrangement uses TRBV5-6 and TRBJ2-1; maybe TRBD1 (7 bases). Trimming took 6 bases from V and 8 from J, leaving 21 bases between them. The CDR3 is 15 amino acids. Germline-derived CDR1 and CDR2 are SGHDT and YYEEEE. CDR3 amino acids: CASTYGGIGGDEQFF. The CDR3 bases are TGTGCCAGCACCTACGGCGGGATAGGGGGCGATGAGCAGTTCTTC.

The rearrangement uses TRBV28 and TRBJ2-7, with TRBD2 as a possible D gene (6 bases). The V end lost 6 bases, the J end lost 3 bases, and 12 bases lay between the germline ends. Germline V lookup: CDR1 MDHEN, CDR2 SYDVKM. The CDR3 spans 13 residues. The CDR3 nucleotides read TGTGCCAGCAGCTGGGGGGATATCTACGAGCAGTACTTC. It encodes CASSWGDIYEQYF.

The CDR3 is CASSQNSAGGSFAEQFF. The DNA of the CDR3 is TGCGCCAGCAGCCAAAATTCAGCGGGAGGGAGTTTCGCGGAGCAGTTCTTC. The chain joins TRBV4-1 to TRBJ2-1; 10 bases agree with TRBD2. Germline CDR1 and CDR2: MGHRA and YSYEKL. The trim removed 2 bases at V and 10 bases at J, leaving 14 bases unmatched. There are 17 residues in the CDR3.